The 29 T cell receptor beta chains presented below share a single source sample, sequenced in a study of T and B cells in COVID-19 patients. TRB rearrangements were amplified by multiplex PCR with BIOMED2 TRB-A/B primers. TCRdb itself ran the multiplex PCR reads through MiXCR, one entry per CDR3 protein. The sample holds about 7,900 distinct CDR3 sequences, 35% to 50% seen once. From blood, about 240-550 ng of genomic DNA served as TRB template. The sequenced material came from blood. These receptors were obtained from a human donor who had recovered from COVID-19.

This clonotype showed up just once. The chain combines TRBV18 with TRBJ2-7, with 9 nucleotides matching TRBD1. Per the germline V gene, CDR1 is KGHSH and CDR2 is LQKENI. The ends lost 4 bases at V and 5 bases at J; junction bases unmatched: 9. This CDR3 has 15 amino acids. CDR3 loop: CASSRAGTGIHEQYF. The CDR3, as DNA: TGTGCCAGCTCACGCGCCGGGACAGGGATCCACGAGCAGTACTTC. The full variable domain, rest sourced from reference TRBV18 and TRBJ2-7, is NAGVMQNPRHLVRRRGQEARLRCSPMKGHSHVYWYRQLPEEGLKFMVYLQKENIIDESGMPKERFSAEFPKEGPSILRIQQVVRGDSAAYFCASSRAGTGIHEQYFGPGTRLTVT.

This clonotype has more than one count but fewer than ten. The rearrangement joins TRBV5-5 to TRBJ2-7; D remains unclear. Germline V gene lookup returns CDR1 SGHKS and CDR2 YYEKEE (reference sequence). There are 15 residues in the CDR3. V dropped 2 bases and J dropped 0 bases, with 12 bases sitting between them. The CDR3 protein is CASSFFLGTSYEQYV. CDR3 nucleotide sequence: TGTGCCAGCAGCTTCTTTTTGGGAACCTCCTACGAGCAGTACGTC.

In its sample, this clonotype was seen a few times. This sequence joins TRBV12-3 or TRBV12-4 and TRBJ2-6; 7 bases are a match to TRBD1. The CDR3 spans 16 residues. Germline trimming cut 6 bases from V and 2 bases from J; bases unmatched to any gene: 7. The CDR3 DNA reads TGTGCCAGCAGCCCCTCGCAGGGGGCTGGGGCCAACGTCCTGACTTTC. Its protein is CASSPSQGAGANVLTF.

By share of the sample, this clonotype is medium-sized. The rearrangement joins TRBV19 to TRBJ2-1; TRBD2 agrees at 9 bases. The CDR3 length is 15 residues. Germline-derived CDR1 and CDR2 are LNHDA and SQIVND (reference sequence). Losses at the gene ends were 1 base for V and 8 bases for J; bases not matched to a gene: 6. CDR3 amino acids: CASSIGGGGGDEQFF. In DNA, the CDR3 is TGTGCCAGTAGTATAGGAGGCGGGGGGGGGGATGAGCAGTTCTTC.

V and J are TRBV5-4 and TRBJ1-4, with D perhaps TRBD1 (5 bases). The CDR3 contains 14 residues. Germline V gene sequence: CDR1 SGHNT, CDR2 YYREEE (reference sequence). V was shortened by 2 bases and J by 2 bases, with 7 bases between the two germline ends. The DNA for the CDR3 is TGTGCCAGCAGCTTAGGGGTGACTAATGAAAAACTGTTTTTT. This translates into CASSLGVTNEKLFF.

By sample share, this clonotype is medium-sized (0.01 to 0.1%). This chain uses TRBV19 with TRBJ2-1; no reliable D call. The CDR3 is made up of 16 amino acids. CDR1 is LNHDA and CDR2 is SQIVND in the germline V gene (reference sequence). The V end lost 6 bases, the J end lost 7 bases, and 22 bases lay between the germline ends. The CDR3 region has the DNA TGTGCCAGTAGGTCCCCCCAAGGCGTGATCCAGAATGAGCAGTTCTTC. It codes for CASRSPQGVIQNEQFF.

The chain is built from TRBV15 and TRBJ2-7; no clear D gene. Germline CDR1 and CDR2: LNHNV and YYDKDF (reference sequence). Trimming stripped 0 bases from V and 4 bases from J, with 10 bases between. This CDR3 has 14 residues. CDR3 nucleotide sequence: TGTGCCACCAGCAGAGAGACCCCAGGTTACGAGCAGTACTTC. Protein sequence: CATSRETPGYEQYF.

V gene TRBV6-5 combines with J gene TRBJ2-1; D possibly matches TRBD1 or TRBD2 (5 bases each). V gave up 2 bases and J gave up 9 bases, with 14 bases separating them. Germline V lookup: CDR1 MNHEY, CDR2 SVGAGI. The CDR3 runs to 14 residues. CDR3 DNA: TGTGCCAGCAGTTACCCACATGTTGGGGGTGAGCAGTTCTTC. Its protein product is CASSYPHVGGEQFF.

The gene calls are TRBV18 and TRBJ2-3; D ambiguous. Germline V gene sequence: CDR1 KGHSH, CDR2 LQKENI. V shed 3 bases and J shed 9 bases, with 10 bases lying between them. This CDR3 contains 12 residues. The CDR3 bases are TGTGCCAGCTCACCGCCGACCGGGACGCAGTATTTT. It translates to CASSPPTGTQYF.

This rearrangement joins TRBV11-3 to TRBJ2-3; D unresolved. This CDR3 spans 14 amino acids. Trimming left V 1 base short and J 2 bases short, with 7 bases between. Looked up from germline, CDR1 is SGHNT and CDR2 is YENEEA. The CDR3 bases are TGTGCCAGCAGCTTAGTTGCGTACACAGATACGCAGTATTTT. This encodes CASSLVAYTDTQYF.

V and J are TRBV5-1 and TRBJ1-2; D is uncertain. Between the trimmed V and J ends, which lost 4 bases and 7 bases, there was a span of 14 bases. The CDR3 consists of 13 residues. CDR1 is SGHRS, CDR2 YFSETQ, per germline. The CDR3 reads CASSNEPTGGYTF. CDR3 sequence (DNA): TGCGCCAGCAGCAACGAACCGACGGGTGGCTACACCTTC.

The V call is TRBV19, the J call TRBJ1-1; perhaps TRBD1 as D (6 bases). The V and J ends lost 5 bases and 10 bases respectively, with 14 bases between them. The CDR3 has 12 amino acids. Germline V CDR1 and CDR2: LNHDA, SQIVND (reference sequence). In DNA, the CDR3 is TGTGCCAGTAGTGGACAAGGAGGGGGAGCTTTCTTT. Protein sequence: CASSGQGGGAFF.

CDR3 amino acids: CASSMTAFYGYTF. CDR3 in DNA: TGTGCCAGTAGTATGACAGCCTTTTATGGCTACACCTTC. This rearrangement joins TRBV19 to TRBJ1-2, with D perhaps TRBD1 (5 bases). V was clipped by 3 bases and J by 5 bases, with 10 bases between them. The length of the CDR3 is 13 residues. Germline CDR1 reads LNHDA; CDR2 reads SQIVND (reference sequence).

The chain carries TRBV6-5 and TRBJ2-7; D is ambiguous. Germline V gene sequence: CDR1 MNHEY, CDR2 SVGAGI. With 2 bases removed from V and 2 bases from J, the gap between germline ends came to 13 bases. This CDR3 is 15 amino acids long. The DNA of the CDR3 is TGTGCCAGCAGTTACCGGTCCGCCACAACCTACGAGCAGTACTTC. Amino acid sequence: CASSYRSATTYEQYF.

This clonotype was picked up one time. The rearrangement links TRBV21-1 to TRBJ2-7; the tabulated D call, TRBD1, remains unverified against the DNA. TRBV21-1 corresponds to a pseudogene. The CDR3 totals 16 residues. CDR3 region: CASSKRGTGSSYEQYF. The CDR3 DNA reads as TGTGCCAGCAGCAAAAGGGGGACAGGGAGCTCCTACGAGCAGTACTTC.

With regard to this clonotype: It may be a read error: a sequence one base away is much more abundant. The V call is TRBV19, the J call TRBJ2-1; D remains unclear. V was shortened by 4 bases and J by 5 bases, with 9 bases between the two germline ends. From germline, CDR1 is LNHDA and CDR2 SQIVND (reference sequence). This CDR3 is 13 amino acids long. The CDR3 DNA reads TGTGCCAGTAGTACTACTATGAACAATGAGCAGTTCTTC. Protein sequence: CASSTTMNNEQFF.

This clonotype was detected only a few times. The junction departs from the called germline gene at one end, perhaps through a read error. The CDR3 spells CASTLDGYTGELFF. The DNA for the CDR3 is TGTGCCAGCACCTTGGACGGATACACCGGGGAGCTGTTTTTT. The V gene is TRBV5-4, the J gene TRBJ2-2; no firm D call. Germline CDR1 and CDR2: SGHNT and YYREEE (reference sequence). CDR3 length: 14 amino acids.

This chain joins TRBV18 and TRBJ2-2, with D hard to call. The ends were cut back, 2 bases at V and 7 bases at J, with 17 bases in the middle. CDR3 length: 16 residues. CDR1 and CDR2 from the germline V gene are KGHSH and LQKENI. CDR3: CASSPSPRALGGELFF. CDR3 nucleotide sequence: TGTGCCAGCTCACCATCGCCTAGGGCCCTCGGCGGGGAGCTGTTTTTT. The complete variable domain, with remaining parts taken from reference TRBV18 and TRBJ2-2, reads NAGVMQNPRHLVRRRGQEARLRCSPMKGHSHVYWYRQLPEEGLKFMVYLQKENIIDESGMPKERFSAEFPKEGPSILRIQQVVRGDSAAYFCASSPSPRALGGELFFGEGSRLTVL.

This chain links TRBV6-1 with TRBJ2-3; D call uncertain. The germline gives CDR1 MNHNS, CDR2 SASEGT. This CDR3 contains 17 residues. The V and J ends lost 5 bases and 0 bases respectively, with 18 bases between them. Here the CDR3 reads CASSPVVSLTSTDTQYF. DNA for the CDR3: TGTGCCAGCAGTCCTGTGGTTTCTCTCACTAGCACAGATACGCAGTATTTT.

A note on this clonotype: One end of the junction fails to match germline, which may point to a read error. J is TRBJ2-7 and V is TRBV27; D ambiguous. The germline V gene encodes CDR1 MNHEY and CDR2 SMNVEV (reference sequence). This CDR3 region has 13 residues. This CDR3 is CAGSFSPSMRQYF. The CDR3 nucleotides read TGTGCCGGCAGTTTCTCCCCTTCAATGAGGCAGTACTTC.

The genes are TRBV12-3 or TRBV12-4 and TRBJ1-5, with TRBD1 matching 8 bases. The CDR3 is 15 amino acids. The V segment lost 2 bases and the J segment 6 bases; nucleotides outside the gene matches: 6. The CDR3 region is CASSLRTGRGQPQHF. In DNA, the CDR3 is TGTGCCAGCAGTTTAAGGACAGGGAGGGGTCAGCCCCAGCATTTT.

The chain employs TRBV12-3 or TRBV12-4 and TRBJ1-1; D might be TRBD1 (6 bases). Trimming removed 7 bases at V and 4 bases at J, with 10 bases between. The CDR3 covers 12 residues. CDR3 DNA sequence: TGTGCCAGCAAAACGGGGGCCACTGAAGCTTTCTTT. As protein: CASKTGATEAFF.

This chain joins TRBV6-1 and TRBJ2-3; TRBD1 agrees at 8 bases. V gave up 6 bases and J gave up 4 bases; unmatched junction bases: 9. This CDR3 has 15 amino acids. The V gene's germline CDR1 is MNHNS and CDR2 SASEGT. CDR3 sequence (DNA): TGTGCCAGCAGCCAAACCCAGGGGGCGGCAGATACGCAGTATTTT. Protein: CASSQTQGAADTQYF.

V and J are TRBV6-1 and TRBJ2-2; D gene ambiguous. From germline, CDR1 is MNHNS and CDR2 SASEGT. The CDR3 spans 14 residues. V gave up 4 bases and J gave up 2 bases, with 8 bases separating them. The DNA for the CDR3 is TGTGCCAGCAGTGGAAAGACCAACACCGGGGAGCTGTTTTTT. As protein: CASSGKTNTGELFF.

This chain uses TRBV27 with TRBJ1-6, with D possibly TRBD1 on 5 matching bases. CDR3 length equals 15 residues. With 3 bases removed from V and 2 bases from J, the gap between germline ends came to 8 bases. CDR1 MNHEY and CDR2 SMNVEV come from the germline V gene (reference sequence). The CDR3 DNA reads as TGTGCCAGCAGTTTGGGGCAGGCCTATAATTCACCCCTCCACTTT. Translated, it gives CASSLGQAYNSPLHF.

The chain joins TRBV29-1 to TRBJ1-2; D not resolved. CDR1 and CDR2 (germline): SQVTM, ANQGSEA. The CDR3 sequence is 12 residues long. Trimming took 3 bases from V and 8 from J, leaving 13 bases between them. CDR3 bases: TGCAGCGTTGATCCTGGTAATCGCGGCTACACCTTC. Protein product: CSVDPGNRGYTF.

The genes are TRBV5-5 and TRBJ2-7; 8 bases align to TRBD1. CDR1 is SGHKS and CDR2 is YYEKEE in the germline V gene (reference sequence). The CDR3 extends over 16 amino acids. J was trimmed by 2 bases and V by 4 bases; bases with no gene match: 11. For the CDR3, the DNA is TGTGCCAGCAGCCCATTGCGACAGGGGCTAGCCTACGAGCAGTACTTC. The encoded protein is CASSPLRQGLAYEQYF.

Worth noting for this clonotype: This could be a read error, since a much larger clone is one nucleotide away. The rearrangement links TRBV29-1 to TRBJ2-3; no clear D. V gave up 7 bases and J gave up 2 bases, with 13 bases separating them. Germline V CDR1 and CDR2: SQVTM, ANQGSEA. This CDR3 contains 13 residues. CDR3 sequence: CSATSQNTDTQYF. The DNA of the CDR3 is TGCAGCGCCACGTCTCAGAACACAGATACGCAGTATTTT.

The chain couples TRBV6-1 to TRBJ2-2, with D perhaps matching TRBD2 (7 bases). Germline lookup yields CDR1 MNHNS and CDR2 SASEGT. This CDR3 contains 14 residues. Trimming shortened V by 8 bases and J by 7 bases, and 17 bases separated the two germline ends. CDR3 DNA: TGTGCCAGCCTAGGGGGGGGCCGTAGCGGGGAGCTGTTTTTT. Encoded protein: CASLGGGRSGELFF.